This TCR beta chain is from a study of technical replicates of blood from a few donors. The method was immunoSEQ multiplex PCR; TCRdb's version includes in-frame clones alone and lacks a portion of them. The sample holds about 14,000 clones, roughly 80% seen once. This clone was picked up a small number of times. The specimen sequenced was PBMCs. The clonotype originates from a human donor in good health.

The CDR3 DNA reads as TGTGCCAGCAGCCTCCTTTGGGTCAGGGAAGCAAAGGAGTCCACTGAAGCTTTCTTT. Amino acids: CASSLLWVREAKESTEAFF. J is TRBJ1-1 and V is TRBV21-1; TRBD1, as called in the table, went unchecked against the DNA. TRBV21-1 corresponds to a pseudogene. The CDR3 has 19 amino acids.